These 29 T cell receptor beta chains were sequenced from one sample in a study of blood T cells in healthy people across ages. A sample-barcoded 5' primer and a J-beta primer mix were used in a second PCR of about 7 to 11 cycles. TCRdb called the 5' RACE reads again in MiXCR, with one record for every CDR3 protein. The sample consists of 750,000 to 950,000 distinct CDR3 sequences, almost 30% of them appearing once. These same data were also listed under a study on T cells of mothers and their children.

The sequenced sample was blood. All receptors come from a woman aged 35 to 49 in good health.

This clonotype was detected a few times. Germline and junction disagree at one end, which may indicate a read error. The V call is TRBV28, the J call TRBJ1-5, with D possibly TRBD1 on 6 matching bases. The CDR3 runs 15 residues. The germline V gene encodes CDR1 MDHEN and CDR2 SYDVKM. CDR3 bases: TGTGCCAGCAGTTTACAACAGGGATACAGTCAGCCCCGGCATTTT. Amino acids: CASSLQQGYSQPRHF.

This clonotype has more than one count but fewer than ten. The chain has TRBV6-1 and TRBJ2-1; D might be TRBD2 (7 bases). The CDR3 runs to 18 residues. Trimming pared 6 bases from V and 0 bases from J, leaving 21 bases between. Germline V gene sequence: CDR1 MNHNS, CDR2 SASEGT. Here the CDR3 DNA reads TGTGCCAGCAGCCAACCCCGTGGGGGGGCTATCTCCTACAATGAGCAGTTCTTC. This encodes CASSQPRGGAISYNEQFF.

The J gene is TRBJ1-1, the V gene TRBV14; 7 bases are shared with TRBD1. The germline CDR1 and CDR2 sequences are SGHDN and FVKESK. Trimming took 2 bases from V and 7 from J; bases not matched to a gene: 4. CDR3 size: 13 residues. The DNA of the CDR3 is TGTGCCAGCAGCCAATTAAGACAGGGTGAAGCTTTCTTT. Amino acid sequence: CASSQLRQGEAFF. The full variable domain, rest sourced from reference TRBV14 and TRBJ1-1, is EAGVTQFPSHSVIEKGQTVTLRCDPISGHDNLYWYRRVMGKEIKFLLHFVKESKQDESGMPNNRFLAERTGGTYSTLKVQPAELEDSGVYFCASSQLRQGEAFFGQGTRLTVV.

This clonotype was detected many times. CDR3 in amino acids: CASSLVWGGETQYF. The CDR3 region has the DNA TGTGCCAGCAGTTTGGTGTGGGGCGGAGAGACCCAGTACTTC. This chain uses TRBV27 with TRBJ2-5; D might be TRBD1 (5 bases). The length of the CDR3 is 14 residues. CDR1 is MNHEY and CDR2 is SMNVEV in the germline V gene (reference sequence). V lost 3 bases and J lost 4, with 12 bases in between.

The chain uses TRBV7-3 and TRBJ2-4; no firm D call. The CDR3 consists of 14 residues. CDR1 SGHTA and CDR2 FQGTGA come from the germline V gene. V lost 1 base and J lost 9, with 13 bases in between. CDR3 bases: TGTGCCAGCAGCTTAATAGGGCAAGAAAGCATTCAGTACTTC. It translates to CASSLIGQESIQYF. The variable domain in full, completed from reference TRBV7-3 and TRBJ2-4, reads GAGVSQTPSNKVTEKGKYVELRCDPISGHTALYWYRQSLGQGPEFLIYFQGTGAADDSGLPNDRFFAVRPEGSVSTLKIQRTERGDSAVYLCASSLIGQESIQYFGAGTRLSVL.

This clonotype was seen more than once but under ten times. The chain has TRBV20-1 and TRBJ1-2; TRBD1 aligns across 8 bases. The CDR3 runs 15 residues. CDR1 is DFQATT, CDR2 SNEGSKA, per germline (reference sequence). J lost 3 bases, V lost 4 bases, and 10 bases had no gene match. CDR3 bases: TGCAGTGCTAAAGGGGCAGGGGGCGTAGACTATGGCTACACCTTC. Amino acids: CSAKGAGGVDYGYTF.

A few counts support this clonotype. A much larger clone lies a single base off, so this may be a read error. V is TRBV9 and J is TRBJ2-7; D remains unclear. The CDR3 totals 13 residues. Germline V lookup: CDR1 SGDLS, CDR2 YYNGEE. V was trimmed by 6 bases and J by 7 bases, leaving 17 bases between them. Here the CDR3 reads CASKGQVVDEQYF. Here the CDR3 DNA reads TGTGCCAGCAAAGGCCAAGTCGTCGATGAGCAGTACTTC.

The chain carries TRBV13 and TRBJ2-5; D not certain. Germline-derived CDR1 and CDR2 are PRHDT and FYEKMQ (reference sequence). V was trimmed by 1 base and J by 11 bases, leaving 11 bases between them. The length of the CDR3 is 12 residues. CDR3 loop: CASSLDGVEQYF. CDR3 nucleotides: TGTGCCAGCAGCTTAGACGGAGTTGAGCAGTACTTC.

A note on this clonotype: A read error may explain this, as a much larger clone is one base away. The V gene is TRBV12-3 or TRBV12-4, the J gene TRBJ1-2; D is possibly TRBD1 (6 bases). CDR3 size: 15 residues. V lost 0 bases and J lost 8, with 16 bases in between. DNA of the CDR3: TGTGCCAGCAGTTTAGCGCCTCAGGGGCCCTGGGGCTACACCTTC. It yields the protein CASSLAPQGPWGYTF.

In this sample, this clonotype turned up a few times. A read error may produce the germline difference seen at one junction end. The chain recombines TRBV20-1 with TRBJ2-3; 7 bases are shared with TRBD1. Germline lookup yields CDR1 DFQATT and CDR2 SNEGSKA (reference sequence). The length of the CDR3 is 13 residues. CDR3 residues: CSARGQGIDTQYF. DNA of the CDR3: TGCAGTGCTAGAGGACAGGGAATAGATACACAGTATTTT.

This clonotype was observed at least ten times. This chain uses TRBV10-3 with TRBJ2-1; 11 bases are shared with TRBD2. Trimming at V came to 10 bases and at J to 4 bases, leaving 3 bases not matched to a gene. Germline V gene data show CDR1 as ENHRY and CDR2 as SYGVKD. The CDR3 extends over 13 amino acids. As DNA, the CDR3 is TGTGCCACCGGGACTAGCGGTTACAATGAGCAGTTCTTC. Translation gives CATGTSGYNEQFF.

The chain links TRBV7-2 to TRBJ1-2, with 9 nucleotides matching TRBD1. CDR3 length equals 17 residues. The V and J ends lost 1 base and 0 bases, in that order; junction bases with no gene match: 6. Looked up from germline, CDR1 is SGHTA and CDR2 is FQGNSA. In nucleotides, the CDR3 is TGTGCCAGCAGCTTAGTGGGGACAGGGAAAGCTAACTATGGCTACACCTTC. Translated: CASSLVGTGKANYGYTF.

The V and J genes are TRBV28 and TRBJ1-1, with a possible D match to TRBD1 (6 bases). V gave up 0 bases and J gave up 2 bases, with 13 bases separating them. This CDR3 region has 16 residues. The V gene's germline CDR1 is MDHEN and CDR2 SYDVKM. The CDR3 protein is CASSLWAGDSNTEAFF. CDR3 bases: TGTGCCAGCAGTTTATGGGCAGGGGATTCTAACACTGAAGCTTTCTTT.

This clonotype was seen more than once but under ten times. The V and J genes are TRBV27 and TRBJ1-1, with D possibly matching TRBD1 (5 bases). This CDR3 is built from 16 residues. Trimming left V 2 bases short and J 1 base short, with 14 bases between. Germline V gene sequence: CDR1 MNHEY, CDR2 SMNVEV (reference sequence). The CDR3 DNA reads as TGTGCCAGCAGTTTACCCCCCGGGACGGGGAACACTGAAGCTTTCTTT. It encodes CASSLPPGTGNTEAFF.

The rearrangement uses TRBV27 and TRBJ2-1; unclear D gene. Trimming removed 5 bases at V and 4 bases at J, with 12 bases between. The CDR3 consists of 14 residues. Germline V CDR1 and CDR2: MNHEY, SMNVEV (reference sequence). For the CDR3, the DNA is TGTGCCAGCAGTGGCCCGGGTCAGTACAATGAGCAGTTCTTC. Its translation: CASSGPGQYNEQFF.

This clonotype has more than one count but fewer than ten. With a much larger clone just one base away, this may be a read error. CDR3 sequence: CASSYKETQYF. Here the CDR3 DNA reads TGTGCCAGCAGTTACAAAGAGACCCAGTACTTC. The V call is TRBV6-2 or TRBV6-3, the J call TRBJ2-5; no clear D gene. V was clipped by 2 bases and J by 3 bases, with 1 base between them. The CDR3 covers 11 residues. The germline CDR1 and CDR2 sequences are MNHEY and SVGEGT.

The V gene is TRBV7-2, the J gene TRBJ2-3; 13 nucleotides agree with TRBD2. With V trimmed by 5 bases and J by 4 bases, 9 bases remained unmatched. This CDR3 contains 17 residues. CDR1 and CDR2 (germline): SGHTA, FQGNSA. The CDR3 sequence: CASSPRLAGGGADTQYF. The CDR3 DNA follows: TGTGCCAGCAGCCCTAGACTAGCGGGGGGCGGCGCAGATACGCAGTATTTT.

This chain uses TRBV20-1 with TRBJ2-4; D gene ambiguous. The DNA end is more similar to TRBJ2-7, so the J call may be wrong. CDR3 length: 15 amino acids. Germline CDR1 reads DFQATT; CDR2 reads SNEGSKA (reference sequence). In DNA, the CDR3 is TGCAGTGCTAGGGGTTTCCGGACCACCGGTCACGAGCAGTACTTC. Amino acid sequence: CSARGFRTTGHEQYF.

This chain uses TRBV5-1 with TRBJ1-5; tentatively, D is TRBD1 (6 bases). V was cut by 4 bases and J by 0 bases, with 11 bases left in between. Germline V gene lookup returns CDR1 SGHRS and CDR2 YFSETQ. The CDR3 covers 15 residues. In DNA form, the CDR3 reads TGCGCCAGCAGCCAAGGGGGAGCTAGCAATCAGCCCCAGCATTTT. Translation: CASSQGGASNQPQHF. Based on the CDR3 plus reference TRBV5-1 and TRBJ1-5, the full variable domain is KAGVTQTPRYLIKTRGQQVTLSCSPISGHRSVSWYQQTPGQGLQFLFEYFSETQRNKGNFPGRFSGRQFSNSRSEMNVSTLELGDSALYLCASSQGGASNQPQHFGDGTRLSIL.

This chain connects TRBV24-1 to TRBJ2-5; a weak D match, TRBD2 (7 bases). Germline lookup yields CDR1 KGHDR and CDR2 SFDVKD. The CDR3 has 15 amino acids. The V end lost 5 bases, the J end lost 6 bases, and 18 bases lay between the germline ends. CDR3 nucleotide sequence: TGTGCCACCAGTGCCGTTGACGGGGGGCGTCAGACCCAGTACTTC. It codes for CATSAVDGGRQTQYF.

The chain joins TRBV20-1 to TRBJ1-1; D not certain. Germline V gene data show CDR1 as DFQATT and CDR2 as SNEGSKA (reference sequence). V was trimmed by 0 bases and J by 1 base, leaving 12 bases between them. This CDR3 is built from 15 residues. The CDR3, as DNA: TGCAGTGCTAGAGATATCCGGGATCCGAACACTGAAGCTTTCTTT. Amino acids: CSARDIRDPNTEAFF.

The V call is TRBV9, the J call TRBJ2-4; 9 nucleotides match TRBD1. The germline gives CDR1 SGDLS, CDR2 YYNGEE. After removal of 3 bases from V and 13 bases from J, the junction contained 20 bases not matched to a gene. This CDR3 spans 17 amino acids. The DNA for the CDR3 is TGTGCCAGCAGCGCCACGGGGGTGGGGACAGGGCCCTACGGGCAGTACTTC. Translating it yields CASSATGVGTGPYGQYF.

The DNA of the CDR3 is TGTGCCAGCAGTTCAGGACTAGCGGGCCCAGAGCAGTTCTTC. Its translation is CASSSGLAGPEQFF. This chain connects TRBV28 to TRBJ2-1; 11 nucleotides align to TRBD2. The V gene's germline CDR1 is MDHEN and CDR2 SYDVKM. The CDR3 extends over 14 amino acids. V lost 4 bases, J lost 10 bases, and 6 bases stayed unmatched.

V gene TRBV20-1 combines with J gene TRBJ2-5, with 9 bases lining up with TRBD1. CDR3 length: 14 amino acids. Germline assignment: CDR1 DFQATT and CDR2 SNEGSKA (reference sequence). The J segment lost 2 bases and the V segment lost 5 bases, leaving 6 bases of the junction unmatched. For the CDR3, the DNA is TGCAGTGCTGGGGGACAGGGACTTCAAGAGACCCAGTACTTC. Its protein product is CSAGGQGLQETQYF.

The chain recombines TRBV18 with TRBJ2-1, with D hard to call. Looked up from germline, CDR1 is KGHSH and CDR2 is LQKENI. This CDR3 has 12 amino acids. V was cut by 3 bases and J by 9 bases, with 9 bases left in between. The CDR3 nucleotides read TGTGCCAGCTCACCCCAAGAGGCTGAGCAGTTCTTC. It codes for CASSPQEAEQFF.

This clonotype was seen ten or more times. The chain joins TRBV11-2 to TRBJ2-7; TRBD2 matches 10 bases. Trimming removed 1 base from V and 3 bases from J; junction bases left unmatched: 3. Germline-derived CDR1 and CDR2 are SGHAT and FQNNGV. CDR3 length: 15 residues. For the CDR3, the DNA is TGTGCCAGCAGCTTAGGGCCTAGCGGGGGCTACGAGCAGTACTTC. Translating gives CASSLGPSGGYEQYF.

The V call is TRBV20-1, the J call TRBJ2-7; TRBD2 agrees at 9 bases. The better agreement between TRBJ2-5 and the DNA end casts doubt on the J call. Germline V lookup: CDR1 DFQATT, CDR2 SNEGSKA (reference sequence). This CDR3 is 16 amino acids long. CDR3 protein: CSAPGLARGLGETQYF. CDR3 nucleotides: TGCAGTGCCCCCGGACTAGCGAGGGGGCTGGGGGAGACCCAGTACTTC.

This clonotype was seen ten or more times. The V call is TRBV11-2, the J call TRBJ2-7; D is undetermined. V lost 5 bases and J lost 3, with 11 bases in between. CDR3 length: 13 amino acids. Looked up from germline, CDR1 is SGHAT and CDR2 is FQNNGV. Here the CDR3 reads CASSAPSFYEQYF. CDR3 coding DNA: TGTGCCAGCAGCGCCCCCTCATTCTACGAGCAGTACTTC.

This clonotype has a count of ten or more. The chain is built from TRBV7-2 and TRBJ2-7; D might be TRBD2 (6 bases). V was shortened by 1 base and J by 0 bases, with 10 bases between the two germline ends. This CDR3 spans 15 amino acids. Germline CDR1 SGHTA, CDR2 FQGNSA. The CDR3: CASSLGGTDSYEQYF. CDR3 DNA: TGTGCCAGCAGCTTAGGCGGGACGGACTCCTACGAGCAGTACTTC.